This T cell receptor beta chain derives from a study of shared clonotypes between healthy human individuals. For the study at large: The study used three CD4 naive, three CD4 memory, two CD8 naive and one CD8 memory plate per donor. General study points: All-four-donor shared clonotypes had higher generation probabilities than non-shared clonotypes did.

CD45RO negativity and positive selection for CCR7 defined naive CD8 cells, a population that excluded terminally differentiated effector memory CD45RA+ cells. Deletions cut 5 bases from V and 2 bases from J, with 18 bases between. The germline V gene encodes CDR1 PRHDT and CDR2 FYEKMQ (reference sequence). The CDR3 length is 16 residues. A remark on this clone: Its antigen is not known.

Across several immunoSEQ plates, the genomic DNA of each subset was split evenly. In the original processing: Owing to the provision of junction-only sequences devoid of quality scores by immunoSEQ, filtering differed. Assay used: immunoSEQ multiplex PCR; TCRdb lists only in-frame clones, some missing. That table furnishes V, J and clone size, whereas the DNA furnished D and trimming. The data contain more than 550,000 clones, about 90% of them singletons. The receptor was derived from a man aged 30 to 45 in good health. The material sequenced was naive CD8+ T cells sorted from blood. The gene calls are TRBV13 and TRBJ2-5, with D tentatively TRBD1 or TRBD2 (5 bases each). The CDR3 coding sequence is TGTGCCAGCAGCCATCGGGACGGGACGGCACAAGAGACCCAGTACTTC. It is translated as CASSHRDGTAQETQYF.